Following are 18 T cell receptor beta chains from one sample sequenced in a study of T cell responses to AZD1222 COVID-19 vaccine. The data were produced by immunoSEQ multiplex PCR, yet TCRdb's version contains in-frame clones alone and is incomplete. The top ten hold 1% to 1.5% of the sample, which has about 190,000 clones, over 80% seen once. The sequencing used peripheral blood, collected on day 0 of AZD1222 vaccination. The receptors were sampled from an adult in good health.

CDR3 residues: CAYLYEQYF. The CDR3 nucleotides are TGTGCCTACTTGTACGAGCAGTACTTC. The chain is built from TRBV30 and TRBJ2-7; unclear D gene. CDR1 GTSNPN and CDR2 SVGIG come from the germline V gene (reference sequence). Trimming took 7 bases from V and 4 from J, leaving 5 bases between them. This CDR3 is 9 amino acids long.

This sequence joins TRBV10-3 and TRBJ1-1; 7 positions match TRBD1. Unmatched junction bases numbered 6, after V lost 7 bases and J lost 1 base. This CDR3 comprises 14 residues. From germline, CDR1 is ENHRY and CDR2 SYGVKD. The CDR3 DNA follows: TGTGCCATCACACCGGGACAGAGGAACACTGAAGCTTTCTTT. The encoded protein is CAITPGQRNTEAFF.

The chain uses TRBV6-1 and TRBJ1-2; TRBD1 might be the D (5 bases). CDR3 length equals 16 residues. The germline V gene encodes CDR1 MNHNS and CDR2 SASEGT. The V and J ends lost 3 bases and 4 bases respectively, with 18 bases between them. The CDR3 nucleotides are TGTGCCAGCAGTGACCCAGGGAGGGAACGTCGCTATGGCTACACCTTC. Residues: CASSDPGRERRYGYTF.

The J gene is TRBJ2-1, the V gene TRBV5-1, with 9 positions matching TRBD2. The CDR3 spans 13 residues. CDR1 is SGHRS and CDR2 is YFSETQ in the germline V gene. The V and J ends lost 4 bases and 6 bases, in that order; junction bases with no gene match: 2. The CDR3 loop reads CASSTAGGNEQFF. CDR3 in DNA: TGCGCCAGCAGCACAGCGGGGGGCAATGAGCAGTTCTTC.

This chain uses TRBV7-9 with TRBJ1-4; unclear D gene. The germline V gene has CDR1 SEHNR and CDR2 FQNEAQ (reference sequence). The CDR3 sequence is 16 residues long. The V and J ends lost 0 bases and 0 bases respectively, with 8 bases between them. The chain's CDR3 is CASSLARRTTNEKLFF. The DNA for the CDR3 is TGTGCCAGCAGCTTAGCCAGGCGCACAACTAATGAAAAACTGTTTTTT.

This chain joins TRBV7-2 and TRBJ2-1; D is unresolved. With 4 bases removed from V and 5 bases from J, the gap between germline ends came to 12 bases. Germline values: CDR1 SGHTA, CDR2 FQGNSA. This CDR3 region has 14 residues. The CDR3 sequence is CASSSNQFHNEQFF. CDR3 DNA: TGTGCCAGCAGCTCTAACCAATTCCACAATGAGCAGTTCTTC.

This chain uses TRBV5-1 with TRBJ1-3; D is perhaps TRBD1 (5 bases). CDR1 and CDR2 (germline): SGHRS, YFSETQ. The CDR3 runs to 13 residues. Trimming took 2 bases from V and 8 from J, leaving 11 bases between them. The CDR3 nucleotides are TGCGCCAGCAGCTTCCCGGGGGAAGACACCATATATTTT. Residues: CASSFPGEDTIYF.

The chain joins TRBV12-3 or TRBV12-4 to TRBJ1-2, with D possibly matching TRBD1 (5 bases). V was pared by 4 bases and J by 8 bases, with 11 bases between. The CDR3 consists of 12 residues. The CDR3 protein is CASSSTGYGYTF. In nucleotides, the CDR3 is TGTGCCAGCAGTTCCACAGGATACGGCTACACCTTC.

On this clone: This sample also contains other DNA sequences that code for the same CDR3. The rearrangement links TRBV9 to TRBJ2-3; D is possibly TRBD2 (6 bases). V was cut by 2 bases and J by 5 bases, with 6 bases left in between. Looked up from germline, CDR1 is SGDLS and CDR2 is YYNGEE. This CDR3 has 12 residues. The DNA for the CDR3 is TGTGCCAGCAGCGTGGGGGGAGATACGCAGTATTTT. It codes for CASSVGGDTQYF.

The chain uses TRBV9 and TRBJ1-3, with no clear D. The germline V gene has CDR1 SGDLS and CDR2 YYNGEE. V lost 4 bases, J lost 0 bases, and 17 bases lay in between. The CDR3 contains 17 residues. The CDR3 region is CASSPSLTKSSGNTIYF. CDR3 nucleotides: TGTGCCAGCAGCCCCTCACTTACCAAGAGCTCTGGAAACACCATATATTTT.

The gene calls are TRBV7-9 and TRBJ1-1; tentatively, D is TRBD1 (6 bases). Trimming cost V 7 bases and J 5 bases, with 11 bases left between them. Per germline, CDR1 SEHNR and CDR2 FQNEAQ (reference sequence). The CDR3 has 12 residues. This CDR3 is CASTPTGTEAFF. CDR3 nucleotides: TGTGCCAGCACCCCTACAGGGACTGAAGCTTTCTTT.

The chain links TRBV5-4 to TRBJ1-3, with 9 positions matching TRBD1. Per the germline V gene, CDR1 is SGHNT and CDR2 is YYREEE (reference sequence). The CDR3 sequence is 18 residues long. The J segment lost 0 bases and the V segment lost 0 bases, leaving 7 bases of the junction unmatched. The CDR3 coding sequence is TGTGCCAGCAGCTTGGGTGGACAGGGGTTTATCTCTGGAAACACCATATATTTT. Encoded protein: CASSLGGQGFISGNTIYF. The variable domain in full, with the rest retrieved from reference TRBV5-4 and TRBJ1-3, is ETGVTQSPTHLIKTRGQQVTLRCSSQSGHNTVSWYQQALGQGPQFIFQYYREEENGRGNFPPRFSGLQFPNYSSELNVNALELDDSALYLCASSLGGQGFISGNTIYFGEGSWLTVV.

This clone was detected once. The J gene is TRBJ2-7, the V gene TRBV7-9; the D gene is possibly TRBD2 (5 bases). This CDR3 is built from 12 residues. Looked up from germline, CDR1 is SEHNR and CDR2 is FQNEAQ (reference sequence). The V and J ends lost 3 bases and 5 bases respectively, with 8 bases between them. The CDR3 sequence: CASSFGLDEQYF. The DNA of the CDR3 is TGTGCCAGCAGCTTCGGACTGGACGAGCAGTACTTC.

The V call is TRBV6-2 or TRBV6-3, the J call TRBJ2-7, with D possibly matching TRBD2 (6 bases). The CDR3 extends over 15 amino acids. V gave up 2 bases and J gave up 3 bases, with 14 bases separating them. Germline V gene lookup returns CDR1 MNHEY and CDR2 SVGEGT. CDR3 nucleotides: TGTGCCAGCAGTTACGAGGACGGAGGGATCTACGAGCAGTACTTC. Protein: CASSYEDGGIYEQYF.

The chain employs TRBV10-3 and TRBJ1-1, with D possibly TRBD1 on 5 matching bases. CDR3 length equals 14 residues. Trimming took 3 bases from V and 0 from J, leaving 8 bases between them. Germline V gene lookup returns CDR1 ENHRY and CDR2 SYGVKD. The CDR3 sequence is CAISERQMNTEAFF. The DNA for the CDR3 is TGTGCCATCAGTGAAAGACAGATGAACACTGAAGCTTTCTTT.

The chain combines TRBV3-1 (or the pseudogene TRBV3-2) with TRBJ2-3; the D gene is possibly TRBD2 (6 bases). CDR1 is LGHDT and CDR2 is YNNKEL in the germline V gene (reference sequence). Trimming left V 3 bases short and J 14 bases short, with 21 bases between. This CDR3 has 14 residues. CDR3 in amino acids: CASSQGVVGTPLYF. The DNA for the CDR3 is TGTGCCAGCAGCCAGGGGGTAGTTGGGACTCCCTTGTATTTT.

The V gene is TRBV3-1 (or the pseudogene TRBV3-2), the J gene TRBJ1-6; a weak D match, TRBD1 (6 bases). Germline lookup yields CDR1 LGHDT and CDR2 YNNKEL (reference sequence). V dropped 2 bases and J dropped 10 bases, with 9 bases sitting between them. This CDR3 region has 13 residues. The chain's CDR3 is CASSQTGKSPLHF. The CDR3 DNA reads TGTGCCAGCAGCCAAACAGGGAAATCACCCCTCCACTTT.

This chain connects TRBV6-2 or TRBV6-3 to TRBJ1-1, with unresolved D. Germline V gene lookup returns CDR1 MNHEY and CDR2 SVGEGT. The CDR3 covers 14 residues. Trimming removed 3 bases from V and 4 bases from J, with 12 bases in between. CDR3 sequence reads: CASSYPGLRTEAFF. Written as DNA, the CDR3 is TGTGCCAGCAGTTATCCGGGTCTTCGCACTGAAGCTTTCTTT.